This T cell receptor beta chain is drawn from a study of shared clonotypes between healthy human individuals (dated by TCRdb to 2020 to 2021). Background on the whole study: A couple of women and a few men aged 18 to 49 years were included in the cohort. For each donor, three plates each were used for CD4 naive and CD4 memory, two plates were used for CD8 naive, and one plate was used for CD8 memory. Blood TCR repertoires of a handful of healthy adults were deeply sequenced to estimate repertoire size and the extent of clonotype sharing between individuals. Different laboratories and diverse techniques were used to prepare libraries and sequence TCR repertoires, to increase sequencing depth and limit assay-specific biases. Leukapheresis yielded between about 0.85 and 10 billion PBMCs per donor.

CDR1 is given as SGHKS and CDR2 as YYEKEE, both from the germline V gene (reference sequence). The V end gives up 4 bases and the J end 6 bases, leaving 3 bases in the junction not matched to a gene. Measured from the cysteine to the phenylalanine, the CDR3 is 12 residues long. The entry retains the CDR3 DNA only, 36 bases that are in frame from base 1. As for this clone: Its antigen is still unknown. Per-base quality was not reported, and no clone a single base away is much larger than it.

The donors were healthy, HIV-negative adults who had no recently reported acute infections or vaccinations. Every donor was a Caucasian adult living in Nashville, Tennessee, USA. Magnetic negative selection was used to enrich CD4+ T cells, after which naive cells were positively selected on CD45RA and the negative fraction became the memory subset. Blood was obtained by leukapheresis, after which PBMCs were separated by Ficoll-Histopaque density gradient centrifugation and cryopreserved in liquid nitrogen vapor phase. Purity and quantity of every magnetically sorted T cell population were checked by analytical flow cytometry. Genomic DNA was isolated from every sorted fraction and measured by UV absorbance on a Nanodrop 2000c. TCR CDR3 regions were amplified from genomic DNA by multiplex PCR using the deep immunoSEQ assay. Genomic DNA extracted from each cell subset was distributed evenly over all wells of several immunoSEQ 96-well plates, and each plate served as one replicate. For sorted subsets, each replicate PCR was loaded with around 200 ng genomic DNA, equivalent to about 30,000 T cell genomes. Purified libraries were quantified with a Qubit 3.0 fluorometer, sized on a Bioanalyzer 2100, and re-quantified with the KAPA Library Quantification kit. Every immunoSEQ 96-well plate was sequenced on a dedicated single-read 150-cycle Illumina NextSeq 550 flow cell. As for the authors' bioinformatics: Because only junctional sequences without quality scores were contained in the immunoSEQ output, filtering matching that applied to full-length reads could not be performed. To assign V/J genes and CDR3, sequences were annotated against IMGT germline references using PyIR, a Python wrapper for IgBLAST v1.9. Reads were filtered out if the reads had weak V/J assignments (E-value above 1e-6), no CDR3, stop codons, out-of-frame junctions, or ambiguous translated residues. V3J clonotypes were defined as sequences sharing an identical inferred V gene, J gene, and CDR3 amino acid sequence. Percentage overlap between repertoires was calculated by dividing the number of shared unique clonotypes by the size of the smaller repertoire. Three approaches were used to assess repertoire richness: RTK rarefaction, the Chao1 estimator, and Recon v2.1 estimates of unobserved clonotypes. Generation probabilities for all TCRbeta clonotypes obtained by the gDNA method from a few donors were computed using OLGA. Held by TCRdb, this immuneACCESS table contains in-frame sequences only and omits some clones. Under half of the omission traces to an unresolved V gene where checked; the cause of the rest is unknown. That table is the source of V, J and clone size, and D and trimming were worked out from the DNA. For this sample there are 1.6 million or so clones; roughly 96% appear just once. Roughly 1.2% of the sample is held by the ten biggest clonotypes.

Broader findings and caveats from the paper: Pairwise subsampling led to the expectation that sequencing depth would affect the degree of clonotype sharing among donors. Only blood was sampled, and tissue TCR repertoires likely differ from those in blood. When several donors were compared, the shared fraction of clonotypes was about 5.4% for naive CD4, over 3% for naive CD8, 2.3% for memory CD4, and 0.35% to 0.4% for memory CD8. Because the study included a small number of donors, the genetic and exposure-history diversity represented was limited. Even with the large sequencing depth, rarefaction of the sorted-subset datasets indicated that sequencing was incomplete. Naive subsets generally had larger estimated clonotype richness than memory subsets. Clonotypes shared by all four sorted-subset donors showed higher generation probabilities than non-shared clonotypes.

The sequenced sample was naive CD4+ T cells sorted from blood. Sample cell subset or site, as interpreted from the label and publication: CD45RA+ positively selected. This TCR was sampled from a man aged 30 to 39 in good health. The rearranged segments are TRBV5-5 and TRBJ2-7, and 8 junction bases match TRBD1. The nucleotide sequence reads as follows: TGTGCCAGCAGCCCGGACAGGGTCGAGCAGTACTTC. Its translation is CASSPDRVEQYF.